The 27 T cell receptor beta chains reported below all come from one sample, sequenced in a study of T cells in Graves' hyperthyroidism and ophthalmopathy. TCR beta CDR3 regions were amplified from RNA. The primer set for the first-round RT-PCR of the TCR CDR3 was HTBI. TCRdb reanalysed the multiplex PCR reads using MiXCR and keeps one entry per CDR3 protein. The table records around 720,000 distinct CDR3 sequences, under 45% of them present only once. Sample: blood. The source is a woman between 40 and 50 years old with Graves' hyperthyroidism.

This clonotype was seen a handful of times. The chain recombines TRBV7-2 with TRBJ2-7; 8 nucleotides align to TRBD2. V lost 2 bases and J lost 6; bases outside the gene matches: 15. This CDR3 is built from 17 residues. The germline V gene has CDR1 SGHTA and CDR2 FQGNSA. The CDR3 nucleotides read TGTGCCAGCAGCTTAACTTTAGCGGGGCAAACCAGGGGCGAGCAGTACTTC. Translation: CASSLTLAGQTRGEQYF.

On this clonotype itself: In this CDR3 the conserved last residue, phenylalanine or tryptophan, is missing, so a read error is likely. The chain employs TRBV7-9 and TRBJ2-7, with 7 bases matching TRBD1. Germline CDR1 SEHNR, CDR2 FQNEAQ (reference sequence). This CDR3 has 16 amino acids. The CDR3 sequence is CASSAGSGQDSHEQYL. CDR3 DNA: TGCGCCAGCAGTGCCGGTTCTGGACAGGATTCCCACGAGCAGTACCTC.

This clonotype showed up many times. The J gene is TRBJ2-6, the V gene TRBV19; D remains unclear. CDR3 length: 14 residues. Germline V lookup: CDR1 LNHDA, CDR2 SQIVND (reference sequence). The V and J ends lost 4 bases and 0 bases respectively, with 4 bases between them. CDR3 nucleotides: TGTGCCAGTAGTAAGGGCTCTGGGGCCAACGTCCTGACTTTC. Protein: CASSKGSGANVLTF.

The CDR3 sequence is CASSYGTGIMNTEAFF. The CDR3 DNA is TGCGCCAGCAGCTACGGGACAGGGATTATGAACACTGAAGCTTTCTTT. The V and J genes are TRBV5-1 and TRBJ1-1, with TRBD1 matching 9 bases. The CDR3 consists of 16 residues. The V gene's germline CDR1 is SGHRS and CDR2 YFSETQ. After removal of 3 bases from V and 0 bases from J, the junction contained 6 bases not matched to a gene.

In its sample, this clonotype was seen many times. The chain uses TRBV19 and TRBJ1-5; 9 nucleotides match TRBD1. The CDR3 is 15 amino acids. Losses at the gene ends were 6 bases for V and 5 bases for J; bases not matched to a gene: 8. The germline V gene has CDR1 LNHDA and CDR2 SQIVND (reference sequence). CDR3: CASRAWDRVDQPQHF. The CDR3 DNA reads as TGTGCCAGTAGGGCCTGGGACAGGGTGGATCAGCCCCAGCATTTT.

Ten or more counts support this clonotype. This sequence joins TRBV25-1 and TRBJ1-2; a possible D gene is TRBD1 (5 bases). CDR1 and CDR2 from the germline V gene are MGHDK and SYGVNS. Trimming cost V 2 bases and J 8 bases, with 15 bases left between them. The CDR3 has 14 amino acids. CDR3 region: CASSEQGFSAGYTF. DNA of the CDR3: TGTGCCAGCAGTGAACAGGGATTTTCGGCAGGCTACACCTTC.

The rearrangement joins TRBV6-6 to TRBJ1-3; D call uncertain. In germline, CDR1 is MNHNY, CDR2 SVGAGI (reference sequence). The CDR3 consists of 15 residues. V lost 4 bases to trimming and J lost 0 bases, with 10 bases between them. The CDR3 loop is CASSFEGSSGNTIYF. Here the CDR3 DNA reads TGTGCCAGCAGTTTCGAGGGCAGCTCTGGAAACACCATATATTTT.

Note on this clonotype: Germline and junction disagree at one end, which may indicate a read error. This chain links TRBV24-1 with TRBJ1-2; D gene uncertain. Germline-derived CDR1 and CDR2 are KGHDR and SFDVKD. The CDR3 extends over 13 amino acids. The CDR3 loop is CASSLGRRSGYTF. The CDR3 DNA is TGTGCCAGCAGTTTAGGACGCAGAAGTGGCTACACCTTC.

This clonotype was observed a handful of times. The chain carries TRBV7-2 and TRBJ2-2, with 9 positions matching TRBD2. This CDR3 is 16 amino acids long. The germline gives CDR1 SGHTA, CDR2 FQGNSA. The trim removed 3 bases at V and 5 bases at J, leaving 7 bases unmatched. Here the CDR3 reads CASSFSYAGGTGELFF. The DNA for the CDR3 is TGTGCCAGCAGCTTCAGTTATGCGGGGGGGACCGGGGAGCTGTTTTTT.

V usage is TRBV2 and J usage is TRBJ2-1; D is perhaps TRBD2 (5 bases). With 8 bases removed from V and 5 bases from J, the gap between germline ends came to 13 bases. The CDR3 loop spans 13 amino acids. Germline values: CDR1 SNHLY, CDR2 FYNNEI. In DNA form, the CDR3 reads TGTGCCAGCCGGAGCGGTTATGACAATGAGCAGTTCTTC. It codes for CASRSGYDNEQFF. Drawing the rest from reference TRBV2 and TRBJ2-1, the complete variable domain is EPEVTQTPSHQVTQMGQEVILRCVPISNHLYFYWYRQILGQKVEFLVSFYNNEISEKSEIFDDQFSVERPDGSNFTLKIRSTKLEDSAMYFCASRSGYDNEQFFGPGTRLTVL.

This chain joins TRBV7-3 and TRBJ1-6; D is possibly TRBD1 (6 bases). The germline V and J ends were trimmed by 5 bases and 10 bases, with 21 bases remaining between them. Germline loops: CDR1 SGHTA, CDR2 FQGTGA. The CDR3 totals 16 residues. CDR3 loop: CASSQSQGLRGSPLHF. The CDR3 region has the DNA TGTGCCAGCAGCCAAAGCCAGGGGCTTCGGGGATCACCCCTCCACTTT.

This clonotype was counted at least ten times. The chain is built from TRBV7-8 and TRBJ2-2, with D perhaps matching TRBD2 (6 bases). The germline V gene encodes CDR1 SGHVS and CDR2 FQNEAQ. The CDR3 consists of 15 residues. Trimming left V 1 base short and J 4 bases short, with 10 bases between. CDR3 nucleotides: TGTGCCAGCAGCTTAGACCTGGGGGGCACCGGGGAGCTGTTTTTT. Translation gives CASSLDLGGTGELFF.

This clonotype was observed a few times. V gene TRBV20-1 combines with J gene TRBJ1-4, with 8 bases matching TRBD1. J lost 7 bases, V lost 7 bases, and 23 bases had no gene match. The CDR3 covers 18 residues. Germline V gives CDR1 DFQATT, CDR2 SNEGSKA (reference sequence). The CDR3 sequence is CSVGRDRGEDRWCEKLFF. CDR3 bases: TGCAGTGTCGGCCGAGACAGGGGAGAAGATAGGTGGTGTGAAAAACTGTTTTTT.

This clonotype showed up just a few times. V and J are TRBV7-8 and TRBJ2-7; unclear D gene. V dropped 5 bases and J dropped 3 bases, with 14 bases sitting between them. This CDR3 is built from 14 residues. CDR1 and CDR2 (germline): SGHVS, FQNEAQ. The CDR3 nucleotides read TGTGCCAGCAGCCAAAGGCCAGCAGGCTACGAGCAGTACTTC. It encodes CASSQRPAGYEQYF.

The J gene is TRBJ2-2, the V gene TRBV7-9, with 7 bases fitting TRBD1. The CDR3 sequence is 16 residues long. J lost 5 bases, V lost 5 bases, and 11 bases had no gene match. CDR1 and CDR2 from the germline V gene are SEHNR and FQNEAQ (reference sequence). This CDR3 reads CASSVNRDRFTGELFF. The CDR3 DNA reads TGTGCCAGCAGCGTCAATAGGGACAGATTTACCGGGGAGCTGTTTTTT.

V is TRBV20-1 and J is TRBJ1-1; no definite D call. CDR1 and CDR2 (germline): DFQATT, SNEGSKA (reference sequence). Trimming took 7 bases from V and 0 from J, leaving 15 bases between them. The CDR3 runs 14 residues. The CDR3 protein is CSGLSGVMNTEAFF. CDR3 DNA sequence: TGCAGTGGACTTTCCGGGGTCATGAACACTGAAGCTTTCTTT.

This clonotype was recorded many times. The V gene is TRBV7-2, the J gene TRBJ2-7; 13 bases match TRBD2. Germline loops: CDR1 SGHTA, CDR2 FQGNSA. V lost 5 bases, J lost 2 bases, and 3 bases stayed unmatched. This CDR3 is 15 amino acids long. The CDR3 sequence: CASSPGLAGAYEQYF. The DNA for the CDR3 is TGTGCCAGCAGCCCAGGACTAGCGGGGGCCTACGAGCAGTACTTC.

This clonotype was seen only a few times. J is TRBJ2-5 and V is TRBV12-3 or TRBV12-4; 7 bases map to TRBD1. Trimming took 6 bases from V and 5 from J; bases not matched to a gene: 18. The CDR3 has 17 amino acids. The CDR3 coding sequence is TGTGCCAGCAGCCCCAGACAGGGTAGACACCGGCGGGAGACCCAGTACTTC. Protein: CASSPRQGRHRRETQYF.

The table lists this clonotype with many counts. The J gene is TRBJ2-7, the V gene TRBV29-1; weak D call: TRBD1 (5 bases). CDR3 length: 14 residues. V gave up 1 base and J gave up 2 bases, with 12 bases separating them. The germline CDR1 and CDR2 sequences are SQVTM and ANQGSEA. The CDR3 here is CSVEAADRAYEQYF. The CDR3 coding sequence is TGCAGCGTTGAAGCCGCAGACAGAGCCTACGAGCAGTACTTC.

This clonotype has a handful of counts. This chain uses TRBV7-9 with TRBJ2-7; no definite D call. Germline V lookup: CDR1 SEHNR, CDR2 FQNEAQ (reference sequence). V lost 2 bases, J lost 2 bases, and 25 bases lay in between. CDR3 length: 19 amino acids. CDR3 coding DNA: TGTGCCAGCAGCTTAAGACCCCCGGGCCAGGCCACCGCCCCCTACGAGCAGTACTTC. Protein: CASSLRPPGQATAPYEQYF.

In regard to this clonotype: Being one base from a much bigger clone, this may be a read error. V usage is TRBV4-3 and J usage is TRBJ1-2; the D gene is possibly TRBD1 (6 bases). Trimming took off 1 base at V and 3 bases at J, with 12 bases between the two ends. In germline, CDR1 is LGHNA, CDR2 YSLEER. This CDR3 spans 15 amino acids. Written as DNA, the CDR3 is TGCGCCAGCAGCCAAGTGCTGGACAGCGACTATGGCTACACCTTC. Its protein is CASSQVLDSDYGYTF.

Comment on this clonotype: This may be a read error, as it is one base from a much larger clone. It is likely a read error, because the conserved phenylalanine at the end of the CDR3 is missing. This chain links TRBV13 with TRBJ1-4, with D perhaps TRBD1 (5 bases). The CDR3 is made up of 16 amino acids. The germline gives CDR1 PRHDT, CDR2 FYEKMQ (reference sequence). V lost 0 bases to trimming and J lost 13 bases, with 21 bases between them. CDR3 sequence reads: CASSLGQVVNDGRLFL. The CDR3 nucleotides are TGTGCCAGCAGCTTAGGACAGGTTGTAAACGACGGGAGACTGTTTCTT.

This clonotype came up many times. The V call is TRBV7-2, the J call TRBJ1-1, with a tentative D call TRBD1 (5 bases). The CDR3 runs 12 residues. Trimming stripped 7 bases from V and 6 bases from J, with 12 bases between. Per germline, CDR1 SGHTA and CDR2 FQGNSA. The CDR3 DNA sequence: TGTGCCAGCATGGGGGAAGGGCCTGAAGCTTTCTTT. Protein sequence: CASMGEGPEAFF.

As concerns this clonotype: At one of its ends the junction is not consistent with the germline gene, which may arise from a read error. This sequence joins TRBV11-2 and TRBJ1-6, with 7 bases lining up with TRBD1. Germline V gene sequence: CDR1 SGHAT, CDR2 FQNNGV. This CDR3 has 15 amino acids. CDR3 residues: CASSHPGTVTSPLHF. In DNA form, the CDR3 reads TGCGCCAGCAGCCACCCCGGGACAGTTACTTCACCCCTCCACTTT.

The rearrangement links TRBV6-2 or TRBV6-3 to TRBJ1-5; perhaps TRBD1 as D (6 bases). There are 16 residues in the CDR3. Germline CDR1 and CDR2: MNHEY and SVGEGT. V lost 5 bases and J lost 5, with 19 bases in between. This CDR3 is CASSPGMGGEYQPQHF. As DNA, the CDR3 is TGTGCCAGCAGTCCCGGGATGGGGGGCGAATATCAGCCCCAGCATTTT.

This clonotype occurred a few times. The V and J genes are TRBV7-9 and TRBJ1-1; D remains ambiguous. Germline V gene lookup returns CDR1 SEHNR and CDR2 FQNEAQ (reference sequence). V lost 4 bases, J lost 6 bases, and 27 bases lay in between. The CDR3 runs 18 residues. The CDR3 DNA is TGTGCCAGCAGCTCCCATCCCTCCCCTCTAGTGAAGAAGGCTGAAGCTTTCTTT. Its translation: CASSSHPSPLVKKAEAFF.

At least ten counts were recorded for this clonotype. V is TRBV29-1 and J is TRBJ2-7, with D perhaps TRBD1 (6 bases). Germline CDR1 reads SQVTM; CDR2 reads ANQGSEA. Trimming pared 7 bases from V and 9 bases from J, leaving 16 bases between. The CDR3 contains 11 residues. CDR3 in amino acids: CSARTDGGQYF. DNA for the CDR3: TGCAGCGCCAGGACAGACGGTGGGCAGTACTTC.